These 10 T cell receptor beta chains share one sample of origin, sequenced in a study of T-cell reconstitution after alpha-beta-depleted transplantation in children. Unique molecular identifiers were used to barcode this TCRbeta library. TCRdb re-derived calls from the PCR reads in MiXCR, one entry per CDR3 protein. The repertoire has 300,000 to 400,000 distinct CDR3 sequences, 16% of them found once; the top ten carry around 41%. Sequenced here: PBMCs, mostly from graft donor cells, sampled 360 days after TCRalphabeta/CD19-depleted stem cell transplant. These receptor sequences come from a male patient between 2 and 10 years old who had a stem cell transplant for acute lymphoblastic leukemia, so the T cells may come from the graft donor.

This clonotype was observed many times. The chain links TRBV20-1 to TRBJ2-5; the D is unclear. V lost 3 bases to trimming and J lost 10 bases, with 15 bases between them. The length of the CDR3 is 12 residues. CDR1 DFQATT and CDR2 SNEGSKA come from the germline V gene (reference sequence). The CDR3 DNA follows: TGCAGTGCTAGCCTCTATTCGGTGGGCCAGTACTTC. Translating it yields CSASLYSVGQYF.

The rearrangement links TRBV18 to TRBJ2-4, with D perhaps matching TRBD2 (5 bases). The CDR3 has 15 amino acids. Germline CDR1 and CDR2: KGHSH and LQKENI. Trimming stripped 3 bases from V and 0 bases from J, with 9 bases between. This chain's CDR3 is CASSPGRLAKNIQYF. CDR3 in DNA: TGTGCCAGCTCACCGGGGAGATTAGCCAAAAACATTCAGTACTTC. The entire variable domain, with the rest obtained from reference TRBV18 and TRBJ2-4, is as follows: NAGVMQNPRHLVRRRGQEARLRCSPMKGHSHVYWYRQLPEEGLKFMVYLQKENIIDESGMPKERFSAEFPKEGPSILRIQQVVRGDSAAYFCASSPGRLAKNIQYFGAGTRLSVL.

The chain links TRBV6-5 to TRBJ2-2, with D tentatively TRBD2 (6 bases). The CDR3 runs to 15 residues. The germline V gene has CDR1 MNHEY and CDR2 SVGAGI. Trimming pared 2 bases from V and 4 bases from J, leaving 11 bases between. CDR3 amino acids: CASSYGTRGTGELFF. The CDR3 coding sequence is TGTGCCAGCAGTTACGGGACTCGGGGCACCGGGGAGCTGTTTTTT.

The rearrangement joins TRBV29-1 to TRBJ2-7, with TRBD1 matching 8 bases. The CDR3 is 13 amino acids. CDR1 is SQVTM, CDR2 ANQGSEA, per germline. The junction had 6 bases not matched to a gene; V was cut back by 5 bases and J by 3 bases. The CDR3 nucleotides read TGCAGCGTTTATGACAGGGGAAACTACGAGCAGTACTTC. Protein product: CSVYDRGNYEQYF.

This clonotype was found a few times. The chain combines TRBV7-9 with TRBJ2-1; a possible D gene is TRBD2 (5 bases). The CDR3 has 16 amino acids. The V end lost 2 bases, the J end lost 3 bases, and 14 bases lay between the germline ends. Germline values: CDR1 SEHNR, CDR2 FQNEAQ (reference sequence). DNA of the CDR3: TGTGCCAGCAGCTTAATGCCCGGGAACTACTACAATGAGCAGTTCTTC. Translated, it gives CASSLMPGNYYNEQFF.

This clonotype was observed many times. CDR3 DNA sequence: TGCGCCAGCAGCCCTAACCAGGGGATGAACTATGGCTACACCTTC. This gives the protein CASSPNQGMNYGYTF. J is TRBJ1-2 and V is TRBV5-1, with D perhaps matching TRBD1 (6 bases). The germline V and J ends were trimmed by 4 bases and 2 bases, with 15 bases remaining between them. Germline loops: CDR1 SGHRS, CDR2 YFSETQ. This CDR3 has 15 amino acids.

This clonotype turned up a few times. The V call is TRBV4-2, the J call TRBJ2-1; D is tentatively TRBD1 or TRBD2 (6 bases each). CDR1 is LGHNA, CDR2 YNFKEQ, per germline. There are 12 residues in the CDR3. Trimming took off 4 bases at V and 8 bases at J, with 9 bases between the two ends. CDR3 protein: CASSRRGDEQFF. The CDR3 DNA reads TGTGCCAGCAGCCGAAGGGGGGATGAGCAGTTCTTC.

This clonotype occurred many times. The chain combines TRBV18 with TRBJ2-5; D not resolved. V was trimmed by 2 bases and J by 1 base, leaving 2 bases between them. Germline CDR1 is KGHSH and CDR2 is LQKENI. The CDR3 is 12 residues long. CDR3 nucleotides: TGTGCCAGCTCACCATCCCAAGAGACCCAGTACTTC. Its translation is CASSPSQETQYF. Supplemented by reference TRBV18 and TRBJ2-5, the full variable domain reads NAGVMQNPRHLVRRRGQEARLRCSPMKGHSHVYWYRQLPEEGLKFMVYLQKENIIDESGMPKERFSAEFPKEGPSILRIQQVVRGDSAAYFCASSPSQETQYFGPGTRLLVL.

This clonotype was found a few times. V is TRBV4-1 and J is TRBJ2-3; D possibly corresponds to TRBD2 (6 bases). Germline CDR1 MGHRA, CDR2 YSYEKL. Trimming left V 0 bases short and J 2 bases short, with 18 bases between. The CDR3 has 18 amino acids. CDR3 protein: CASSQESIVWDSTDTQYF. DNA of the CDR3: TGCGCCAGCAGCCAAGAATCGATAGTGTGGGACTCCACAGATACGCAGTATTTT.

This sequence joins TRBV4-1 and TRBJ2-5; 7 bases agree with TRBD2. The V segment lost 0 bases and the J segment 1 base; nucleotides outside the gene matches: 2. CDR1 is MGHRA and CDR2 is YSYEKL in the germline V gene. The CDR3 loop spans 15 amino acids. CDR3 bases: TGCGCCAGCAGCCAAGATGCTAGCGGCCAAGAGACCCAGTACTTC. It translates to CASSQDASGQETQYF.